The 10 T cell receptor beta chains given below trace back to one sample, sequenced in a study of T cell repertoires in cytomegalovirus infection. TCRdb processed the reads anew with MiXCR; each CDR3 protein has one entry. This table holds around 300,000 distinct CDR3 sequences, roughly 23% found once. Sequences were obtained from PBMCs. The receptors shown here come from a human donor in good health (CMV status not recorded). Some clones in this sample may be carry-over from other donors' samples.

The chain combines TRBV28 with TRBJ1-5; 11 bases fit TRBD1. The CDR3 consists of 14 residues. V trimming: 6 bases; J trimming: 6 bases; junction bases outside the gene matches: 4. The germline V gene encodes CDR1 MDHEN and CDR2 SYDVKM. The CDR3 coding sequence is TGTGCCAGCAGGTGGACAGGGGGCGGTCAGCCCCAGCATTTT. Its protein is CASRWTGGGQPQHF.

The chain couples TRBV29-1 to TRBJ2-6, with no clear D. This CDR3 has 14 residues. Germline loops: CDR1 SQVTM, CDR2 ANQGSEA. The V end lost 4 bases, the J end lost 2 bases, and 9 bases lay between the germline ends. In DNA, the CDR3 is TGCAGCGTTGGTGGAGTAGCTGGGGCCAACGTCCTGACTTTC. It yields the protein CSVGGVAGANVLTF. The variable domain in full, completed from reference TRBV29-1 and TRBJ2-6, reads SAVISQKPSRDICQRGTSLTIQCQVDSQVTMMFWYRQQPGQSLTLIATANQGSEATYESGFVIDKFPISRPNLTFSTLTVSNMSPEDSSIYLCSVGGVAGANVLTFGAGSRLTVL.

The chain joins TRBV29-1 to TRBJ1-2; 7 bases line up with TRBD1. This CDR3 region has 12 residues. V lost 3 bases, J lost 7 bases, and 5 bases stayed unmatched. CDR1 SQVTM and CDR2 ANQGSEA come from the germline V gene. CDR3 sequence (DNA): TGCAGCGTTGAGGCCAGGGGGTCTGGCTACACCTTC. Its protein is CSVEARGSGYTF.

This clonotype was counted only a few times. The CDR3 DNA sequence: TGTGCCAGCAGCAAAGGGACAGGCGGAAGCTCCTACGAGCAGTACTTC. As protein: CASSKGTGGSSYEQYF. J is TRBJ2-7 and V is TRBV7-9; TRBD1 aligns across 8 bases. The CDR3 has 16 amino acids. Germline-derived CDR1 and CDR2 are SEHNR and FQNEAQ (reference sequence). Losses at the gene ends were 5 bases for V and 0 bases for J; bases not matched to a gene: 9.

This clonotype came up many times. This sequence joins TRBV7-2 and TRBJ2-3; D is tentatively TRBD1 or TRBD2 (5 bases each). Trimming took off 4 bases at V and 12 bases at J, with 17 bases between the two ends. The CDR3 is 13 residues long. Germline V CDR1 and CDR2: SGHTA, FQGNSA. This chain's CDR3 is CASSSYRDPAQYF. CDR3 coding DNA: TGTGCCAGCAGCTCATACCGGGACCCCGCCCAGTATTTT.

V gene TRBV2 combines with J gene TRBJ2-1, with D possibly matching TRBD1 (6 bases). The germline V and J ends were trimmed by 6 bases and 2 bases, with 14 bases remaining between them. Germline CDR1 reads SNHLY; CDR2 reads FYNNEI. CDR3 length: 15 amino acids. The CDR3 DNA reads as TGTGCCAGCAGAAGCAGGGGTAGCACCTACAATGAGCAGTTCTTC. The encoded protein is CASRSRGSTYNEQFF.

V is TRBV20-1 and J is TRBJ1-5; 7 bases map to TRBD1. This CDR3 is built from 16 residues. Germline-derived CDR1 and CDR2 are DFQATT and SNEGSKA (reference sequence). After removal of 5 bases from V and 0 bases from J, the junction contained 10 bases not matched to a gene. Here the CDR3 reads CSARLGQVHSNQPQHF. DNA for the CDR3: TGCAGTGCTCGACTCGGACAGGTCCATAGCAATCAGCCCCAGCATTTT.

The chain carries TRBV12-3 or TRBV12-4 and TRBJ1-4; 12 nucleotides match TRBD1. The CDR3 loop spans 14 amino acids. The trim removed 3 bases at V and 9 bases at J, leaving 2 bases unmatched. The CDR3, as DNA: TGTGCCAGCAGTTTCGGGACAGGGGGCCAAAAACTGTTTTTT. Encoded protein: CASSFGTGGQKLFF.

This clonotype was detected only a few times. This rearrangement joins TRBV3-1 to TRBJ2-1; 10 bases match TRBD2. CDR3 length: 18 residues. CDR1 is LGHDT, CDR2 YNNKEL, per germline (reference sequence). The trim removed 2 bases at V and 0 bases at J, leaving 7 bases unmatched. CDR3 region: CASSQFSGGPLSYNEQFF. The CDR3 region has the DNA TGTGCCAGCAGCCAATTTAGCGGGGGGCCCCTCTCCTACAATGAGCAGTTCTTC.

This clonotype showed up just a few times. The rearrangement uses TRBV7-9 and TRBJ2-7; 7 nucleotides line up with TRBD1. Germline trimming cut 2 bases from V and 7 bases from J; bases unmatched to any gene: 11. The CDR3 runs 15 residues. Germline assignment: CDR1 SEHNR and CDR2 FQNEAQ (reference sequence). CDR3 bases: TGTGCCAGCAGCTTACCCGGAGACAGGGCGCGGGAGCAGTACTTC. Residues: CASSLPGDRAREQYF. Full variable domain (remainder filled in from reference TRBV7-9 and TRBJ2-7): DTGVSQNPRHKITKRGQNVTFRCDPISEHNRLYWYRQTLGQGPEFLTYFQNEAQLEKSRLLSDRFSAERPKGSFSTLEIQRTEQGDSAMYLCASSLPGDRAREQYFGPGTRLTVT.